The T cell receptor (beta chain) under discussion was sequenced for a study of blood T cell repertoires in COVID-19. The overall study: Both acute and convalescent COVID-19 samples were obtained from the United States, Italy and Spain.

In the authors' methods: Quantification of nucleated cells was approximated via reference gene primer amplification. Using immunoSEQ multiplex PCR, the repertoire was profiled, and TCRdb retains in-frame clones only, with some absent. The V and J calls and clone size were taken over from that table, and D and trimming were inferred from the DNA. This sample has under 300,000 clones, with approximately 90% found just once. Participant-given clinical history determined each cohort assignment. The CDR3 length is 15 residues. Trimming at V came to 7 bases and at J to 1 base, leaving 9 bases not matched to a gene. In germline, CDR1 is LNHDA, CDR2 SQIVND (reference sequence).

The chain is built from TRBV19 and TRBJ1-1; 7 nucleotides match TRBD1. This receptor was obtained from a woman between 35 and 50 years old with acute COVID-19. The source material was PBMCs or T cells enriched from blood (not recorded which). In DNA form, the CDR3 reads TGTGCCAGTAAGGTTTTGGGACAGAAGAACACTGAAGCTTTCTTT. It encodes CASKVLGQKNTEAFF.